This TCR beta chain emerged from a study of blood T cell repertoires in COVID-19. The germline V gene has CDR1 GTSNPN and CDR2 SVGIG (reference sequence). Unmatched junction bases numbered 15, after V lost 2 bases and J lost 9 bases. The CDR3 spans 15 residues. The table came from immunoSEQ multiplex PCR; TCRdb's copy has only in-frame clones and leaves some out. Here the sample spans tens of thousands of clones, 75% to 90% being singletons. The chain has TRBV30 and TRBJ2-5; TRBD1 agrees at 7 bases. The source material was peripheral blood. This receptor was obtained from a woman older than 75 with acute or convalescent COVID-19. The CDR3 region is CAWSFEGAHGTAQYF. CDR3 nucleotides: TGTGCCTGGAGTTTCGAGGGGGCGCACGGGACGGCCCAGTACTTC. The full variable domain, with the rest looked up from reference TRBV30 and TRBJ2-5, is SQTIHQWPATLVQPVGSPLSLECTVEGTSNPNLYWYRQAAGRGLQLLFYSVGIGQISSEVPQNLSASRPQDRQFILSSKKLLLSDSGFYLCAWSFEGAHGTAQYFGPGTRLLVL.